These T cell receptor beta chains were read from a single sample in a study of CD8 T cells in ankylosing spondylitis. TCRdb reprocessed the 5' RACE reads with MiXCR, giving one entry per CDR3 protein. The sample yields 230,000 or so distinct CDR3 sequences, 18% seen once. Material: blood, either unsorted or a sorted T cell fraction (not recorded which). Receptor source: a male donor with ankylosing spondylitis or in good health (not recorded which). Both conserved end residues are part of each CDR3. The order of the fields is CDR3 DNA, CDR3 protein, D gene, CDR3 length, clone size, J gene, V gene. The D gene is left open where the match is weak. Some rows have no size entry. The others give once, few or many, or a class for an expanded clone.

TGTGCCAGCAGTGTAGGGGACAGGGTAACTGAAGCTTTCTTT | CASSVGDRVTEAFF | TRBD1 | 14 | . | TRBJ1-1 | TRBV2
TGCAGTGCTGGAGGCCAGCACCCCTACGAGCAGTACTTC | CSAGGQHPYEQYF | . | 13 | few | TRBJ2-7 | TRBV20-1
TGCAGCGTCCTGCGGGAACTGAACACTGAAGCTTTCTTT | CSVLRELNTEAFF | . | 13 | . | TRBJ1-1 | TRBV29-1
TGTGCCAGCAGCTTCTGGACGAAAGAGACCCAGTACTTC | CASSFWTKETQYF | . | 13 | once | TRBJ2-5 | TRBV5-5
TGTGCCATCAGTGAGGATGGGCCTCAGGGGCTAGCCAAAAACATTCAGTACTTC | CAISEDGPQGLAKNIQYF | . | 18 | . | TRBJ2-4 | TRBV10-3
TGCAGTGCTAGACCGCAGGCAGGGAGACTGGGGACCCAGTACTTC | CSARPQAGRLGTQYF | . | 15 | few | TRBJ2-5 | TRBV20-1
TGTGCCAGCAGGTTGGGACAGCGACCTACCGGCAATGAGCAGTTCTTC | CASRLGQRPTGNEQFF | TRBD1 | 16 | few | TRBJ2-1 | TRBV12-3/TRBV12-4
TGCGCCAGCAGCCCGGGGACGGCTCCACAAGAGACCCAGTACTTC | CASSPGTAPQETQYF | . | 15 | . | TRBJ2-5 | TRBV4-3
TGTGCCAGCAGTTATGAGGGAGTAGCGGGAGGCTCCTACAATGAGCAGTTCTTC | CASSYEGVAGGSYNEQFF | TRBD2 | 18 | . | TRBJ2-1 | TRBV6-2/TRBV6-3
TGTGCCAGCAGCTTAAACATGCCAGCGGGAGGGCCCCACACCGGGGAGCTGTTTTTT | CASSLNMPAGGPHTGELFF | TRBD2 | 19 | many | TRBJ2-2 | TRBV7-8
TGTGCCAGCAGAGGGATAGGCTACCAAGAGACCCAGTACTTC | CASRGIGYQETQYF | . | 14 | few | TRBJ2-5 | TRBV7-8
TGTACCTTCAGTTTGTTCGTCGTTTTTGGGGGGAATAGCAATCAGCCCCAGCATTTT | CTFSLFVVFGGNSNQPQHF | . | 19 | . | TRBJ1-5 | TRBV2
TGTGCCAGCAGTTTAAGCGGGGCGCAGTTCTTC | CASSLSGAQFF | TRBD2 | 11 | . | TRBJ2-1 | TRBV27
TGTGCCAGCGCGGGCAGAAGCACAGATACGCAGTATTTT | CASAGRSTDTQYF | . | 13 | few | TRBJ2-3 | TRBV21-1
TGCAGCGTTGAAGAGGGCTTAGAGACCCAGTACTTC | CSVEEGLETQYF | . | 12 | few | TRBJ2-5 | TRBV29-1
TGCGCCAGCAGCTTGGACCTAGGGGAGACCCAGTACTTC | CASSLDLGETQYF | . | 13 | . | TRBJ2-5 | TRBV5-1
TGTGCCAGCAGCCCACCCGGGACACGGGCTCAGACGTTC | CASSPPGTRAQTF | . | 13 | . | TRBJ1-2 | TRBV7-9
TGTGCCACCAGCAGTGGAGACTACGAGCAGTACTTC | CATSSGDYEQYF | . | 12 | few | TRBJ2-7 | TRBV15
TGTGCCAGCAAGGTAGCGGGACTTACGCAGTATTTT | CASKVAGLTQYF | TRBD2 | 12 | . | TRBJ2-3 | TRBV12-3/TRBV12-4
TGTGCCAGCAGTGAAGTTCGAGGGGGGGAGACCCAGTACTTC | CASSEVRGGETQYF | . | 14 | . | TRBJ2-5 | TRBV2
TGTGCCGCAAGGGGCCTTAAGCCGGGGGAGCAGTACTTC | CAARGLKPGEQYF | . | 13 | many | TRBJ2-7 | TRBV2
TGTGCCAGCAGCTTAGTTCTTGGCGCCTACAATGAGCAGTTCTTC | CASSLVLGAYNEQFF | . | 15 | many | TRBJ2-1 | TRBV7-6
TGTGCCAGCAGCCAGGGGGTTACTGAAGCTTTCTTT | CASSQGVTEAFF | TRBD1 | 12 | few | TRBJ1-1 | TRBV12-3/TRBV12-4
TGTGCCAGCAGCTCCCAGCCGGCGGGAGGGAACACCGGGGAGCTGTTTTTT | CASSSQPAGGNTGELFF | TRBD2 | 17 | . | TRBJ2-2 | TRBV11-2
TGTGCCAGCAGTTTAGGTTGGGGACGCACCGGGGAGCTGTTTTTT | CASSLGWGRTGELFF | . | 15 | . | TRBJ2-2 | TRBV12-3/TRBV12-4
TGTGCCATTCGGGACCGGGAGAACACTGAAGCTTTCTTT | CAIRDRENTEAFF | . | 13 | many | TRBJ1-1 | TRBV12-3/TRBV12-4
TGTGCCAGCAGCCCCCACGGTAGTCAAAGAAACACCATATATTTT | CASSPHGSQRNTIYF | . | 15 | few | TRBJ1-3 | TRBV7-6
TGCAGCGTGCTCGGGACAGGGATAAGAATGTTTTTT | CSVLGTGIRMFF | TRBD1 | 12 | . | TRBJ1-4 | TRBV29-1
TGCGCCAGCAGCTTGGAGGCTAGCGGGATCTACGAGCAGTACTTC | CASSLEASGIYEQYF | TRBD2 | 15 | many | TRBJ2-7 | TRBV5-1
TGTGCCAGCAGCCAAGATCTGGTCCTTGCAACTAATGAAAAACTGTTTTTT | CASSQDLVLATNEKLFF | . | 17 | . | TRBJ1-4 | TRBV4-2
TGCAGCGTGGCTGAGCGCTACGAGCAGTACTTC | CSVAERYEQYF | . | 11 | . | TRBJ2-7 | TRBV29-1
TGTGCCAGCAGCTTACTGTTGGTACTAGCGGGAGATACAGATACGCAGTATTTT | CASSLLLVLAGDTDTQYF | TRBD2 | 18 | . | TRBJ2-3 | TRBV11-1
TGTGCCAGCAGTCCGCTGTTGGGAGGGCCCCAAGAGACCCAGTACTTC | CASSPLLGGPQETQYF | TRBD2 | 16 | . | TRBJ2-5 | TRBV12-3/TRBV12-4
TGCGCCAGCAGCCAAGATAATTTCCACGAGCAGTACTTC | CASSQDNFHEQYF | . | 13 | . | TRBJ2-7 | TRBV4-1
TGTGCCAGCAGCTTATATTCAGCGGGCCCCTACAATGAGCAGTTCTTC | CASSLYSAGPYNEQFF | . | 16 | few | TRBJ2-1 | TRBV7-3
TGTGCCTGGGATACGGCGGGGGGCTACGAGCAGTACTTC | CAWDTAGGYEQYF | TRBD2 | 13 | few | TRBJ2-7 | TRBV30
TGCGCCAGCAGCCAGGATATGGGACAGTCCACTGAAGCTTTCTTT | CASSQDMGQSTEAFF | TRBD1 | 15 | . | TRBJ1-1 | TRBV4-3
TGTGCCAGCAGTTACTCGCGGACATACGACCCTGGGGACTATGGCTACACCTTC | CASSYSRTYDPGDYGYTF | . | 18 | . | TRBJ1-2 | TRBV6-5
TGCAGTGCTAAAGACGGTAGGGCTTTCTTT | CSAKDGRAFF | . | 10 | few | TRBJ1-1 | TRBV20-1
TGTGCCAGCAGTTTGGGGTCGGCTGATCCGGGGTACGAGCAGTACTTC | CASSLGSADPGYEQYF | . | 16 | . | TRBJ2-7 | TRBV12-3/TRBV12-4
TGTGCCACCAGTGATTTATCTCCGGGACAGGGGATCGGTGAGCAGTTCTTC | CATSDLSPGQGIGEQFF | TRBD1 | 17 | . | TRBJ2-1 | TRBV24-1
TGTGCCAGCAGCGTAGCGGGGGACTACAATGAGCAGTTCTTC | CASSVAGDYNEQFF | TRBD2 | 14 | many | TRBJ2-1 | TRBV11-3
TGCGCCAGCAGCCAAGAGCTAGGTCGTGAAAAACTGTTTTTT | CASSQELGREKLFF | . | 14 | few | TRBJ1-4 | TRBV4-3
TGTGCCAGTAGTAACGGCCGCTCCTACGAGCAGTACTTC | CASSNGRSYEQYF | . | 13 | . | TRBJ2-7 | TRBV19
TGTGCCACCCAGGACTCCACGAGCTCCTACAATGAGCAGTTCTTC | CATQDSTSSYNEQFF | . | 15 | many | TRBJ2-1 | TRBV10-3
TGTGCCACCAGTGCCCGGGACTACCAAAACACCGGGGAGCTGTTTTTT | CATSARDYQNTGELFF | TRBD2 | 16 | . | TRBJ2-2 | TRBV24-1
TGTGCCAGCAGCGTAGGGACGGGAAATAATTCACCCCTCCACTTT | CASSVGTGNNSPLHF | . | 15 | few | TRBJ1-6 | TRBV9
TGCAGCACCGACAACTACAATGAGCAGTTCTTC | CSTDNYNEQFF | . | 11 | many | TRBJ2-1 | TRBV29-1
TGTGCCAGCAGCCAAGATTTTGGACAGGGGAACAATCAGCCCCAGCATTTT | CASSQDFGQGNNQPQHF | TRBD1 | 17 | . | TRBJ1-5 | TRBV4-2
TGTGTCACCACATCCCTAGTCGGGAGGCCCCAAGAGACCCAGTACTTC | CVTTSLVGRPQETQYF | TRBD2 | 16 | once | TRBJ2-5 | TRBV28
TGCGCCAGCAGCTCCCCAAACAGGGAAGGCAATGAGCAGTTCTTC | CASSSPNREGNEQFF | . | 15 | . | TRBJ2-1 | TRBV4-1
TGCGCCAGCAGCCAAGGACTAGCGGGGACGAACACCGGGGAGCTGTTTTTT | CASSQGLAGTNTGELFF | TRBD2 | 17 | . | TRBJ2-2 | TRBV4-3
TGTGCCAGCAGGCAAAGGGGGGGACATGGCTACACCTTC | CASRQRGGHGYTF | . | 13 | . | TRBJ1-2 | TRBV7-2
TGCAGCGTCTCCGACAGGGTGTCATACGAGCAGTACTTC | CSVSDRVSYEQYF | TRBD1 | 13 | few | TRBJ2-7 | TRBV29-1
TGCGCCAGCAGCGCCGAACATAGAGGGTACAATGAGCAGTTCTTC | CASSAEHRGYNEQFF | . | 15 | few | TRBJ2-1 | TRBV5-1
TGCGCCAGCAGCTTGATACCGGGAGCGTACAATGAGCAGTTCTTC | CASSLIPGAYNEQFF | . | 15 | many | TRBJ2-1 | TRBV5-1